These 26 T cell receptor beta chains share one sample of origin, sequenced in a study of PD-L1 blockade in urothelial cancer. Indicated time point: peripheral blood 6 weeks after treatment start. TCRdb keeps only in-frame clones here, not all; method: immunoSEQ multiplex PCR. The sample contains around 80,000 clones, 91% of which appear only once. The sequencing here drew on PBMCs, taken around atezolizumab (anti-PD-L1) treatment. The origin of the receptors is a woman aged 80 or over with urothelial cancer.

The chain uses TRBV7-8 and TRBJ1-4, with D uncertain. This CDR3 is built from 14 residues. CDR1 and CDR2 from the germline V gene are SGHVS and FQNEAQ. Trimming cost V 3 bases and J 4 bases, with 9 bases left between them. The CDR3 sequence: CASSFRSFNEKLFF. CDR3 bases: TGTGCCAGCAGCTTTCGGAGTTTTAATGAAAAACTGTTTTTT.

This chain connects TRBV7-2 to TRBJ2-1; 12 nucleotides align to TRBD2. CDR1 SGHTA and CDR2 FQGNSA come from the germline V gene. Trimming cost V 4 bases and J 6 bases; bases outside gene matches: 7. The CDR3 contains 16 residues. The CDR3 sequence is CASSSRLAGAFNEQFF. CDR3 coding DNA: TGTGCCAGCAGCTCGCGACTAGCGGGAGCTTTCAATGAGCAGTTCTTC.

This chain connects TRBV27 to TRBJ2-7, with a tentative D call TRBD2 (5 bases). The germline V gene encodes CDR1 MNHEY and CDR2 SMNVEV (reference sequence). V shed 0 bases and J shed 2 bases, with 11 bases lying between them. This CDR3 spans 15 amino acids. The CDR3 bases are TGTGCCAGCAGTTTATCTCGGGGTCCACCCTACGAGCAGTACTTC. This codes for CASSLSRGPPYEQYF.

The table lists this clone with a few counts. The chain employs TRBV19 and TRBJ2-3; D not certain. Trimming took 1 base from V and 9 from J, leaving 14 bases between them. This CDR3 spans 14 amino acids. Per the germline V gene, CDR1 is LNHDA and CDR2 is SQIVND (reference sequence). CDR3 region: CASSIGAEILTQYF. For the CDR3, the DNA is TGTGCCAGTAGTATAGGCGCGGAGATCTTAACGCAGTATTTT. Drawing the rest from reference TRBV19 and TRBJ2-3, the complete variable domain is DGGITQSPKYLFRKEGQNVTLSCEQNLNHDAMYWYRQDPGQGLRLIYYSQIVNDFQKGDIAEGYSVSREKKESFPLTVTSAQKNPTAFYLCASSIGAEILTQYFGPGTRLTVL.

The J gene is TRBJ1-2, the V gene TRBV2; D unclear. The CDR3 has 12 residues. Per germline, CDR1 SNHLY and CDR2 FYNNEI. The V end lost 3 bases, the J end lost 4 bases, and 6 bases lay between the germline ends. The CDR3 loop reads CASSEARYGYTF. The CDR3 DNA sequence: TGTGCCAGCAGTGAGGCACGCTATGGCTACACCTTC.

The chain links TRBV11-2 to TRBJ1-1; the match to TRBD1 covers 9 bases. V trimming: 5 bases; J trimming: 4 bases; junction bases outside the gene matches: 14. Germline V CDR1 and CDR2: SGHAT, FQNNGV. CDR3 length equals 17 residues. This CDR3 reads CASSLGQGSRRSTEAFF. CDR3 nucleotide sequence: TGTGCCAGCAGCCTGGGACAGGGTTCCCGGAGAAGCACTGAAGCTTTCTTT.

The V call is TRBV5-1, the J call TRBJ1-3; unclear D gene. CDR3 length equals 15 residues. V lost 0 bases and J lost 4, with 11 bases in between. Germline assignment: CDR1 SGHRS and CDR2 YFSETQ. CDR3 protein: CASSLARQEGNTIYF. The CDR3, as DNA: TGCGCCAGCAGCTTGGCGAGACAAGAAGGAAACACCATATATTTT. The entire variable domain, with the rest obtained from reference TRBV5-1 and TRBJ1-3, is as follows: KAGVTQTPRYLIKTRGQQVTLSCSPISGHRSVSWYQQTPGQGLQFLFEYFSETQRNKGNFPGRFSGRQFSNSRSEMNVSTLELGDSALYLCASSLARQEGNTIYFGEGSWLTVV.

This clone has a single count. The V gene is TRBV30, the J gene TRBJ1-2; 9 nucleotides agree with TRBD1. The CDR3 is 14 residues long. The V gene end was trimmed by 5 bases and the J gene end by 1 base; junction bases not matched to a gene: 5. Germline loops: CDR1 GTSNPN, CDR2 SVGIG (reference sequence). The CDR3 sequence: CAWVGQGRNYGYTF. The CDR3 DNA reads as TGTGCCTGGGTTGGACAGGGGCGTAACTATGGCTACACCTTC. The whole variable domain, filled in from reference TRBV30 and TRBJ1-2, reads SQTIHQWPATLVQPVGSPLSLECTVEGTSNPNLYWYRQAAGRGLQLLFYSVGIGQISSEVPQNLSASRPQDRQFILSSKKLLLSDSGFYLCAWVGQGRNYGYTFGSGTRLTVV.

This clone has a single count. The chain has TRBV5-1 and TRBJ1-4, with D tentatively TRBD1 (5 bases). Trimming stripped 3 bases from V and 0 bases from J, with 12 bases between. Germline CDR1 is SGHRS and CDR2 is YFSETQ. The CDR3 spans 16 residues. CDR3 loop: CASSWGGDATNEKLFF. CDR3 in DNA: TGCGCCAGCAGCTGGGGGGGGGATGCAACTAATGAAAAACTGTTTTTT.

V gene TRBV18 combines with J gene TRBJ2-3; D might be TRBD2 (6 bases). Trimming left V 8 bases short and J 4 bases short, with 22 bases between. Germline values: CDR1 KGHSH, CDR2 LQKENI. The CDR3 is 16 residues long. The CDR3 loop reads CASQGRTGEGADTQYF. DNA for the CDR3: TGTGCCAGCCAGGGCCGTACGGGAGAAGGAGCAGATACGCAGTATTTT.

The genes are TRBV5-1 and TRBJ2-5; 7 bases agree with TRBD2. This CDR3 contains 13 residues. V dropped 3 bases and J dropped 6; count of bases not matched to a gene: 5. The V gene's germline CDR1 is SGHRS and CDR2 YFSETQ. CDR3 loop: CASSSGTKKTQYF. The CDR3 DNA sequence: TGCGCCAGCAGCTCCGGGACTAAGAAGACCCAGTACTTC.

The chain uses TRBV28 and TRBJ1-1; 10 nucleotides agree with TRBD1. Germline V gene lookup returns CDR1 MDHEN and CDR2 SYDVKM. The CDR3 extends over 17 amino acids. V gave up 6 bases and J gave up 1 base; unmatched junction bases: 11. Here the CDR3 DNA reads TGTGCCAGCAGCCCGAGTCTGGGACAGGGGAGGAACACTGAAGCTTTCTTT. It yields the protein CASSPSLGQGRNTEAFF.

This chain connects TRBV5-1 to TRBJ2-5; TRBD2 aligns across 7 bases. V trimming: 1 base; J trimming: 0 bases; junction bases outside the gene matches: 3. Germline CDR1 reads SGHRS; CDR2 reads YFSETQ. CDR3 length: 15 amino acids. The CDR3 is CASSLSLADQETQYF. The DNA of the CDR3 is TGCGCCAGCAGCTTGAGTCTAGCGGACCAAGAGACCCAGTACTTC.

The chain employs TRBV5-1 and TRBJ2-2; a possible D gene is TRBD2 (6 bases). CDR3 length equals 15 residues. The germline CDR1 and CDR2 sequences are SGHRS and YFSETQ. V lost 0 bases and J 4 bases, leaving 10 bases between the germline ends. In DNA form, the CDR3 reads TGCGCCAGCAGCTTGGACGGGGGAGCCACCGGGGAGCTGTTTTTT. As protein: CASSLDGGATGELFF.

The rearrangement joins TRBV10-3 to TRBJ1-2; the match to TRBD1 covers 12 bases. The CDR3 is 16 residues long. Germline values: CDR1 ENHRY, CDR2 SYGVKD. The V segment lost 3 bases and the J segment 7 bases; nucleotides outside the gene matches: 9. The CDR3 nucleotides read TGTGCCATCAGTGACTTTCCGGGACAGGGGGCGAGTGGCTACACCTTC. It codes for CAISDFPGQGASGYTF.

This chain connects TRBV28 to TRBJ2-1, with 10 nucleotides matching TRBD1. Germline V gene data show CDR1 as MDHEN and CDR2 as SYDVKM. Trimming cost V 4 bases and J 6 bases; bases outside gene matches: 3. CDR3 length: 14 amino acids. The CDR3 DNA reads as TGTGCCAGCAGTTCCCGGACAGGGGGCAATGAGCAGTTCTTC. Its protein is CASSSRTGGNEQFF.

The chain uses TRBV27 and TRBJ2-1; 9 bases agree with TRBD2. V shed 5 bases and J 0 bases; nucleotides not matched to a gene: 14. Germline V CDR1 and CDR2: MNHEY, SMNVEV (reference sequence). CDR3 length equals 19 residues. CDR3 in amino acids: CASSTIAGVSSSSYNEQFF. As DNA, the CDR3 is TGTGCCAGCAGTACAATAGCGGGAGTGTCTTCTAGCTCCTACAATGAGCAGTTCTTC.

V and J are TRBV19 and TRBJ2-5; the D gene is possibly TRBD2 (6 bases). This CDR3 comprises 14 residues. Trimming pared 5 bases from V and 5 bases from J, leaving 15 bases between. CDR1 is LNHDA, CDR2 SQIVND, per germline (reference sequence). The CDR3 reads CASSAGPGVETQYF. The CDR3 region has the DNA TGTGCCAGTAGTGCCGGCCCGGGAGTGGAGACCCAGTACTTC.

This rearrangement joins TRBV5-6 to TRBJ2-7, with TRBD2 identical over 10 bases. The trim removed 2 bases at V and 2 bases at J, leaving 7 bases unmatched. CDR1 and CDR2 from the germline V gene are SGHDT and YYEEEE. The CDR3 has 16 amino acids. CDR3 in amino acids: CASSFRGSGRTYEQYF. As DNA, the CDR3 is TGTGCCAGCAGCTTTCGGGGTAGCGGGAGGACCTACGAGCAGTACTTC. Using reference TRBV5-6 and TRBJ2-7 for the parts outside the CDR3, the full variable domain is DAGVTQSPTHLIKTRGQQVTLRCSPKSGHDTVSWYQQALGQGPQFIFQYYEEEERQRGNFPDRFSGHQFPNYSSELNVNALLLGDSALYLCASSFRGSGRTYEQYFGPGTRLTVT.

This chain joins TRBV19 and TRBJ2-2, with 10 bases matching TRBD1. Trimming removed 5 bases from V and 4 bases from J; junction bases left unmatched: 4. CDR1 LNHDA and CDR2 SQIVND come from the germline V gene (reference sequence). CDR3 length: 15 amino acids. CDR3 in amino acids: CASSPRTGGTGELFF. Here the CDR3 DNA reads TGTGCCAGTAGTCCTCGGACAGGGGGCACCGGGGAGCTGTTTTTT.

The chain recombines TRBV2 with TRBJ1-5, with TRBD1 as a possible D gene (6 bases). The germline V gene has CDR1 SNHLY and CDR2 FYNNEI. Between the trimmed V and J ends, which lost 5 bases and 0 bases, there was a span of 11 bases. CDR3 length: 15 residues. This CDR3 reads CASSMQGLSNQPQHF. As DNA, the CDR3 is TGTGCCAGCAGTATGCAGGGGCTTAGCAATCAGCCCCAGCATTTT.

This sequence joins TRBV11-2 and TRBJ2-7; 9 bases are shared with TRBD1. The V segment lost 1 base and the J segment 3 bases; nucleotides outside the gene matches: 7. The length of the CDR3 is 16 residues. Looked up from germline, CDR1 is SGHAT and CDR2 is FQNNGV. CDR3 sequence (DNA): TGTGCCAGCAGCTTAGTCCCGGGACAGGGAGTCTACGAGCAGTACTTC. Residues: CASSLVPGQGVYEQYF.

The chain combines TRBV7-9 with TRBJ2-1; 9 bases are shared with TRBD2. Germline loops: CDR1 SEHNR, CDR2 FQNEAQ (reference sequence). Trimming took 1 base from V and 2 from J; bases not matched to a gene: 3. The CDR3 has 16 residues. The CDR3 DNA reads TGTGCCAGCAGCTTAGGCCTAGCGGGGACCTACAATGAGCAGTTCTTC. It encodes CASSLGLAGTYNEQFF.

The chain has TRBV19 and TRBJ2-5, with D perhaps TRBD2 (7 bases). Germline assignment: CDR1 LNHDA and CDR2 SQIVND (reference sequence). Trimming stripped 5 bases from V and 5 bases from J, with 15 bases between. This CDR3 is built from 14 residues. As DNA, the CDR3 is TGTGCCAGTAGTTTAGGGGGGGGAGGGGAGACCCAGTACTTC. It specifies CASSLGGGGETQYF.

This clone has a handful of counts. V is TRBV27 and J is TRBJ2-7; 7 bases map to TRBD1. V was pared by 4 bases and J by 3 bases, with 3 bases of the junction left unmatched. Looked up from germline, CDR1 is MNHEY and CDR2 is SMNVEV (reference sequence). CDR3 length: 13 residues. The CDR3 reads CASSWDRDYEQYF. As DNA, the CDR3 is TGTGCCAGCAGTTGGGACAGAGACTACGAGCAGTACTTC.

The chain couples TRBV6-5 to TRBJ1-6, with TRBD1 identical over 8 bases. Per germline, CDR1 MNHEY and CDR2 SVGAGI. V lost 4 bases, J lost 10 bases, and 9 bases stayed unmatched. This CDR3 contains 15 residues. Here the CDR3 DNA reads TGTGCCAGCAGTTTCTCGGACAGGGTGGGGTCACCCCTCCACTTT. This encodes CASSFSDRVGSPLHF.